This passage covers 2 T cell receptor delta chains from one sample sequenced in a study of γδ T cells in repeated Plasmodium falciparum infection. Gammadelta T cells were flow-sorted from PBMC into Vgamma9/Vdelta2+ and Vdelta2-negative populations for bulk analysis. TCRdb reapplied CATT to the multiplex PCR reads. The sample consists of 75,000 to 100,000 delta-chain clones, approximately 1.5% of them appearing once. What was sequenced was gamma-delta T cells from blood. The receptors derive from a pool of human donors (malaria-infected and uninfected, not separated).

This clone has a count of ten or more. A far larger clone is only one base removed, so a read error is likely. The same CDR3 also results from other DNA sequences found in this sample. The rearrangement joins TRDV2 to TRDJ1, with TRDD3 matching over 8 bases. Germline V lookup: CDR1 GEAIGNYY, CDR2 EKD. The V segment lost 4 bases and the J segment 5 bases; nucleotides outside the gene matches: 20. CDR3 length: 18 residues. The CDR3 sequence is CACEGIREGKASPDKLIF. DNA of the CDR3: TGTGCCTGTGAAGGGATACGTGAAGGGAAAGCATCCCCAGATAAACTCATCTTT.

As regards this clone: The protein in TCRdb stems from a much larger clone and differs at residue 12 from this DNA's translation, likely a read error; here the protein is translated from the DNA. The rearrangement joins TRDV1 to TRDJ1; 9 bases are shared with TRDD2. V lost 2 bases and J lost 9; bases outside the gene matches: 22. Germline values: CDR1 TSWWSYY, CDR2 QGS. The CDR3 covers 19 residues. The chain's CDR3 is CALGESLPTQPKYCLELIF. The CDR3 DNA reads TGTGCTCTTGGGGAAAGCCTTCCTACACAACCTAAATACTGCTTAGAACTCATCTTT.